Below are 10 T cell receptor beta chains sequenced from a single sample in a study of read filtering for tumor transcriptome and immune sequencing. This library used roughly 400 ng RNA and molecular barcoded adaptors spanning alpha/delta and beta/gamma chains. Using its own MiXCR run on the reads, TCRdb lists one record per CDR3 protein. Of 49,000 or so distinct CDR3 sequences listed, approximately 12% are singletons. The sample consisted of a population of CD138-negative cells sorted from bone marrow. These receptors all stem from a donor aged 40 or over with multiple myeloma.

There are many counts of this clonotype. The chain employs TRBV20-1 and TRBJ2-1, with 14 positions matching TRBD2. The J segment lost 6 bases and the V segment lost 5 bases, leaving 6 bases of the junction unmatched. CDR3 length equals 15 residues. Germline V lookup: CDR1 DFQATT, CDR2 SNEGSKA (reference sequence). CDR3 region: CSAAGLAGGLNEQFF. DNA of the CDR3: TGCAGTGCTGCCGGACTAGCGGGAGGACTCAATGAGCAGTTCTTC.

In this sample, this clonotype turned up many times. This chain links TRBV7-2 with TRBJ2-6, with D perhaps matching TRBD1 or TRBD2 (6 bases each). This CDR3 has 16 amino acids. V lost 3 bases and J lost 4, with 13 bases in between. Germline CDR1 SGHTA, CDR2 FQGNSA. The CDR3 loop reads CASSLKGGSGANVLTF. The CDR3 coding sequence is TGTGCCAGCAGCTTGAAGGGGGGTTCAGGGGCCAACGTCCTGACTTTC.

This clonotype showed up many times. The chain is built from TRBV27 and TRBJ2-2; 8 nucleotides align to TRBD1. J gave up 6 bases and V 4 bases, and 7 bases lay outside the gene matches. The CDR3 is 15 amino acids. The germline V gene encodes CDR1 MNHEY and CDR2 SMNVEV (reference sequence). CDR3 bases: TGTGCCAGCAGTTCCTGGGACAGGCGGGCCGGGGAGCTGTTTTTT. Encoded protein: CASSSWDRRAGELFF.

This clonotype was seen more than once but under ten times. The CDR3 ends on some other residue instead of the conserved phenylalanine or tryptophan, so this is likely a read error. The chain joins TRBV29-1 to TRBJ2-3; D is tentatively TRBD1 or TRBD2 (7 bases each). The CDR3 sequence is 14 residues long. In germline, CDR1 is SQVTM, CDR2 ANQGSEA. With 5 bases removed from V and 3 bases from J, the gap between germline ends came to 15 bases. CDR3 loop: CSVNRQGGTDTQYS. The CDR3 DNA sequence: TGCAGCGTTAATCGACAGGGAGGGACAGATACGCAGTATTCT.

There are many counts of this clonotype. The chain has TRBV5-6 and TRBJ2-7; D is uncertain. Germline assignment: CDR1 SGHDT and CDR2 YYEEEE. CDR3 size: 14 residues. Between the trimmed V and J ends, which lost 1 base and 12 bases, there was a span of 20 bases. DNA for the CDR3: TGTGCCAGCAGCTTGAGGTCTGGCGGATCCGTGCCGTACTTC. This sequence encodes CASSLRSGGSVPYF.

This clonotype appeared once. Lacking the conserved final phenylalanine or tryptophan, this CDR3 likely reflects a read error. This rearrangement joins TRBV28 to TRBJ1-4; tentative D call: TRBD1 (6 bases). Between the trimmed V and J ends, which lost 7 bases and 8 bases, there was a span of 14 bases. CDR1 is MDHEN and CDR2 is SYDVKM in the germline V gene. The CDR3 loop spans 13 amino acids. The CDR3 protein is CASTTGKNEKLFL. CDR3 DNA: TGTGCCAGCACAACAGGGAAGAACGAAAAACTGTTTCTT.

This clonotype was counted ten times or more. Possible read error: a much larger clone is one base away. CDR3 bases: TGTGCCACCAGTGATCCTAGCGGGAGCTCCTACAATGGGCAGTTCTTC. Amino acids: CATSDPSGSSYNGQFF. V gene TRBV24-1 combines with J gene TRBJ2-1, with 10 bases matching TRBD2. This CDR3 has 16 amino acids. The germline CDR1 and CDR2 sequences are KGHDR and SFDVKD.

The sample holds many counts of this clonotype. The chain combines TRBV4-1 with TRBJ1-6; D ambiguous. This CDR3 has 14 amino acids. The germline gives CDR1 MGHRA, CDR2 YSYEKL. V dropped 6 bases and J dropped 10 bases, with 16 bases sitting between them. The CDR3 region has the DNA TGCGCCAGCAGGAAACCGGGGATTAACTCACCCCTCCACTTT. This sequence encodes CASRKPGINSPLHF.

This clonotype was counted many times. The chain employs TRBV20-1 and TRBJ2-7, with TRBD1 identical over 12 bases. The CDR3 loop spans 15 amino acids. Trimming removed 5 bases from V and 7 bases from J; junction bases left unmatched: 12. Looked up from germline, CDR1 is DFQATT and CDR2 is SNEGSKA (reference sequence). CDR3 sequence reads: CSAQMTGTGGQEQYF. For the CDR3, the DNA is TGCAGTGCTCAGATGACCGGGACAGGGGGCCAAGAGCAGTACTTC.

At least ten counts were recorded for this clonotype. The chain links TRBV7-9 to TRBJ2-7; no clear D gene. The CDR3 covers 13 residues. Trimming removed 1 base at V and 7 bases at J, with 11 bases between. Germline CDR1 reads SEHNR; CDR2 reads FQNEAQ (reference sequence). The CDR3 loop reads CASSLVGGPEQYF. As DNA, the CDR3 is TGTGCCAGCAGCTTAGTGGGTGGACCTGAGCAGTACTTC.